The next 15 T cell receptor beta chains were all read from a single sample in a study of PD-L1 blockade in urothelial cancer. Libraries were prepared by immunoSEQ multiplex PCR; TCRdb keeps only in-frame clonotypes and omits some of them. Of tens of thousands of clones in the sample, 89% are singletons; the top ten hold 0.97%. Time point denoted: pretreatment peripheral blood. The sample consisted of PBMCs, taken around atezolizumab (anti-PD-L1) treatment. The receptor source for this set is a woman aged 80 or over with urothelial cancer.

The table lists this clone with a few counts. V and J are TRBV7-9 and TRBJ1-2, with D unclear. Germline lookup yields CDR1 SEHNR and CDR2 FQNEAQ (reference sequence). The CDR3 is 12 amino acids. V lost 7 bases and J lost 1, with 7 bases in between. The DNA for the CDR3 is TGTGCCAGCACTGAGGGTAACTATGGCTACACCTTC. Its protein is CASTEGNYGYTF.

The rearrangement joins TRBV27 to TRBJ2-7; 7 nucleotides align to TRBD2. The CDR3 spans 13 residues. The germline gives CDR1 MNHEY, CDR2 SMNVEV (reference sequence). Trimming at V came to 5 bases and at J to 4 bases, leaving 5 bases not matched to a gene. The CDR3 reads CASSAGLEYEQYF. In DNA form, the CDR3 reads TGTGCCAGCAGTGCTGGACTAGAATACGAGCAGTACTTC.

J is TRBJ1-4 and V is TRBV28, with 7 bases lining up with TRBD1. Germline V CDR1 and CDR2: MDHEN, SYDVKM. This CDR3 region has 15 residues. CDR3 region: CGSQTGDATNEKLFF. The CDR3 DNA sequence: TGTGGGTCACAAACAGGGGACGCAACTAATGAAAAACTGTTTTTT.

The chain uses TRBV2 and TRBJ1-3; D is possibly TRBD1 (5 bases). Trimming removed 1 base at V and 0 bases at J, with 7 bases between. This CDR3 is 15 amino acids long. Germline loops: CDR1 SNHLY, CDR2 FYNNEI. CDR3 in amino acids: CASSEGQTSGNTIYF. The CDR3 DNA sequence: TGTGCCAGCAGTGAAGGACAGACCTCTGGAAACACCATATATTTT. Filled out from reference TRBV2 and TRBJ1-3, the complete variable domain reads EPEVTQTPSHQVTQMGQEVILRCVPISNHLYFYWYRQILGQKVEFLVSFYNNEISEKSEIFDDQFSVERPDGSNFTLKIRSTKLEDSAMYFCASSEGQTSGNTIYFGEGSWLTVV.

This clone has just a few counts. The V call is TRBV11-2, the J call TRBJ1-2, with 9 nucleotides matching TRBD1. Germline CDR1 and CDR2: SGHAT and FQNNGV. The CDR3 sequence is 15 residues long. J lost 4 bases, V lost 1 base, and 4 bases had no gene match. CDR3 nucleotides: TGTGCCAGCAGCTTAGGGGACAGGGCATCCTATGGCTACACCTTC. Its translation: CASSLGDRASYGYTF.

This clone was seen a single time. V gene TRBV5-6 combines with J gene TRBJ1-5, with a tentative D call TRBD1 (5 bases). The V gene's germline CDR1 is SGHDT and CDR2 YYEEEE. V was pared by 4 bases and J by 4 bases, with 12 bases between. CDR3 size: 14 residues. This CDR3 reads CASSPGGLNQPQHF. The CDR3 DNA sequence: TGTGCCAGCAGCCCGGGGGGACTTAATCAGCCCCAGCATTTT.

The J gene is TRBJ1-5, the V gene TRBV5-4; possible D gene TRBD1, 5 bases. The CDR3 runs 15 residues. Trimming removed 0 bases from V and 4 bases from J, with 11 bases in between. CDR1 is SGHNT and CDR2 is YYREEE in the germline V gene (reference sequence). CDR3 bases: TGTGCCAGCAGCTTGGCCCCAGGGCTTAATCAGCCCCAGCATTTT. Amino acids: CASSLAPGLNQPQHF.

This chain connects TRBV9 to TRBJ2-3; TRBD1 aligns across 8 bases. CDR1 and CDR2 (germline): SGDLS, YYNGEE. This CDR3 contains 15 residues. V lost 0 bases to trimming and J lost 1 base; unmatched junction nucleotides: 1. CDR3 in DNA: TGTGCCAGCAGCGTAGTACAGGGGGGCACAGATACGCAGTATTTT. It translates to CASSVVQGGTDTQYF.

CDR3 sequence: CASSQQAGGNQPQHF. The CDR3 bases are TGTGCCAGCAGCCAACAGGCAGGGGGCAATCAGCCCCAGCATTTT. The chain carries TRBV7-2 and TRBJ1-5, with D possibly being TRBD1 (6 bases). Trimming removed 5 bases from V and 2 bases from J, with 13 bases in between. The CDR3 is made up of 15 amino acids. Germline V gives CDR1 SGHTA, CDR2 FQGNSA.

The V call is TRBV2, the J call TRBJ2-5; TRBD1 matches at 10 bases. The CDR3 extends over 13 amino acids. The V segment lost 10 bases and the J segment 7 bases; nucleotides outside the gene matches: 9. CDR1 and CDR2 (germline): SNHLY, FYNNEI. DNA of the CDR3: TGTGCCAACGGACAGGGGGATATAGGGACCCAGTACTTC. Its translation: CANGQGDIGTQYF.

The chain links TRBV2 to TRBJ2-5; TRBD1 agrees at 9 bases. The germline V gene has CDR1 SNHLY and CDR2 FYNNEI. The CDR3 has 15 amino acids. The V gene end was trimmed by 5 bases and the J gene end by 2 bases; junction bases not matched to a gene: 6. The CDR3 is CASSQPGQGQETQYF. The CDR3 bases are TGTGCCAGCAGTCAGCCGGGACAGGGACAAGAGACCCAGTACTTC.

The V call is TRBV19, the J call TRBJ2-7; D is unresolved. Trimming left V 3 bases short and J 6 bases short, with 12 bases between. This CDR3 contains 13 residues. Germline CDR1 and CDR2: LNHDA and SQIVND (reference sequence). CDR3 in amino acids: CASSIIPGTEQYF. For the CDR3, the DNA is TGTGCCAGTAGTATCATTCCGGGTACCGAGCAGTACTTC. Complete variable domain (other parts from reference TRBV19 and TRBJ2-7): DGGITQSPKYLFRKEGQNVTLSCEQNLNHDAMYWYRQDPGQGLRLIYYSQIVNDFQKGDIAEGYSVSREKKESFPLTVTSAQKNPTAFYLCASSIIPGTEQYFGPGTRLTVT.

This chain joins TRBV6-1 and TRBJ2-6; D is possibly TRBD1 (6 bases). This CDR3 has 17 residues. CDR1 and CDR2 (germline): MNHNS, SASEGT. V was cut by 4 bases and J by 1 base, with 14 bases left in between. CDR3 residues: CASSGDRKWSGANVLTF. DNA for the CDR3: TGTGCCAGCAGTGGTGACAGGAAATGGTCTGGGGCCAACGTCCTGACTTTC.

The chain couples TRBV5-5 to TRBJ1-5; possibly TRBD1 for D (5 bases). V was pared by 2 bases and J by 2 bases, with 11 bases between. CDR1 SGHKS and CDR2 YYEKEE come from the germline V gene (reference sequence). This CDR3 region has 15 residues. CDR3 DNA sequence: TGTGCCAGCAGCTTAGAACAGGCCCGCAATCAGCCCCAGCATTTT. It translates to CASSLEQARNQPQHF.

The chain recombines TRBV28 with TRBJ1-5, with D perhaps matching TRBD1 (5 bases). V was trimmed by 2 bases and J by 5 bases, leaving 13 bases between them. In germline, CDR1 is MDHEN, CDR2 SYDVKM. This CDR3 is 15 amino acids long. CDR3 nucleotide sequence: TGTGCCAGCAGTTTAGGGGGGATTGAGGATCAGCCCCAGCATTTT. It yields the protein CASSLGGIEDQPQHF.